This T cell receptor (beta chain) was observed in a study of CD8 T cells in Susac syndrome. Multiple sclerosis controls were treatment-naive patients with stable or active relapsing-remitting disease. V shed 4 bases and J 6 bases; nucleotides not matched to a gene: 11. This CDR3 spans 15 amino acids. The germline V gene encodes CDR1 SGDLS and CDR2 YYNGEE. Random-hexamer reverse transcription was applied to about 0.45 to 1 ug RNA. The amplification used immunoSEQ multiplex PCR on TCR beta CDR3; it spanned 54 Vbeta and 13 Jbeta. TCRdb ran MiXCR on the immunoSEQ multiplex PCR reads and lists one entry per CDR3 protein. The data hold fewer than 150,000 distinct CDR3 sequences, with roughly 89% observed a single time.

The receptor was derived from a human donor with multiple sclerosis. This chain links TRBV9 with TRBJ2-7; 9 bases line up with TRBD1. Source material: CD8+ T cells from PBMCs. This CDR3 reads CASSSTGTGWREQYF. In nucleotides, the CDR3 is TGTGCCAGCAGCTCGACCGGGACAGGGTGGCGCGAGCAGTACTTC.